These 3 T cell receptor beta chains were sequenced from one sample in a study of shared clonotypes between healthy human individuals (TCRdb year 2020). The library relied on the immunoSEQ multiplex PCR assay. Sourced from immuneACCESS, this table was stored by TCRdb with only in-frame sequences that have V and J called. A share of the clones is absent; for the studies checked, an unresolved V gene accounts for under half, and the remainder has no known explanation. The sample records millions of clones, around 95% of which are singletons. Around 0.13% of the sample is held by the ten biggest clonotypes. Input material: naive CD4+ T cells sorted from blood. What this sample's cell subset or site label stands for: CD45RA+ positively selected. These receptors were obtained from a man aged 18 to 29 in good health.

CDR3 DNA: TGTGCCAGCAGCTTAGACGATCGGGTGACGGAAGGCTACACCTTC. This gives the protein CASSLDDRVTEGYTF. This chain links TRBV11-2 with TRBJ1-2; D uncertain. Looked up from germline, CDR1 is SGHAT and CDR2 is FQNNGV. The ends were cut back, 0 bases at V and 8 bases at J, with 16 bases in the middle. This CDR3 has 15 residues.

This chain joins TRBV4-3 and TRBJ1-6; perhaps TRBD1 as D (5 bases). V gave up 0 bases and J gave up 5 bases, with 14 bases separating them. The germline CDR1 and CDR2 sequences are LGHNA and YSLEER. This CDR3 comprises 17 residues. The CDR3 nucleotides are TGCGCCAGCAGCCAAGATGGGGCGGCTGTCAATAATTCACCCCTCCACTTT. Its protein product is CASSQDGAAVNNSPLHF.

Concerning this clone: The sample carries other DNA sequences with the same CDR3. This sequence joins TRBV7-9 and TRBJ2-7, with 7 positions matching TRBD2. The CDR3 covers 15 residues. V trimming: 0 bases; J trimming: 0 bases; junction bases outside the gene matches: 2. Germline assignment: CDR1 SEHNR and CDR2 FQNEAQ (reference sequence). Written as DNA, the CDR3 is TGTGCCAGCAGCTTAGCGGGGGGGAGCTCCTACGAGCAGTACTTC. It translates to CASSLAGGSSYEQYF.